This TCR beta chain was observed in a study of T cell repertoires in cytomegalovirus infection. This clonotype has more than one count but fewer than ten. What it binds is unknown. With 1 base removed from V and 4 bases from J, the gap between germline ends came to 4 bases. Germline assignment: CDR1 MGHRA and CDR2 YSYEKL. This CDR3 region has 13 residues. TCRdb itself ran the reads through MiXCR, one entry per CDR3 protein. The table records about a million distinct CDR3 sequences, roughly a third of them present only once. The sequencing used cultured CD8+ T cells from PBMCs, collected from culture after CMV antigen stimulation. The genes are TRBV4-1 and TRBJ2-2; no definite D call. The sequence was collected from a human donor in good health (CMV status not recorded). Some clones in this sample may be carry-over from other donors' samples. CDR3 sequence reads: CASSQGRTGELFF. The CDR3, as DNA: TGCGCCAGCAGCCAAGGACGCACCGGGGAGCTGTTTTTT.